These T cell receptor beta chains were read from a single sample in a study of blood T cell repertoires in COVID-19. TCRdb keeps only in-frame clones here, not all; method: immunoSEQ multiplex PCR. The sample yields approximately 250,000 clones, 84% seen once. Source material: peripheral blood. These receptors were taken from a middle-aged man who had recovered from COVID-19. Both conserved end residues are trimmed from each CDR3. Each record gives: V gene, J gene, CDR3 length, CDR3 protein.

>TRBV2|TRBJ1-1|12
ASRRGGPNTEAF
>TRBV3-1/TRBV3-2|TRBJ2-7|12
ASGTSGSSYEQY
>TRBV5-1|TRBJ2-7|11
ASSLGWGDEQY
>TRBV3-1/TRBV3-2|TRBJ2-7|12
ASSQGGRGNEQY
>TRBV11-3|TRBJ2-1|11
ASSSRLANEQF
>TRBV3-1/TRBV3-2|TRBJ1-1|12
ASSQEAMNTEAF
>TRBV19|TRBJ1-5|13
ASSLDRDGNQPQH
>TRBV5-6|TRBJ2-1|13
ASSFDRGNFNEQF
>TRBV19|TRBJ2-7|12
ASSSHRATYEQY
>TRBV11-3|TRBJ1-5|12
ASSQGAKDQPQH
>TRBV14|TRBJ2-7|14
ASSQTGQLALGEQY
>TRBV5-6|TRBJ2-1|11
ASSLRGSREQF
>TRBV29-1|TRBJ2-3|13
SVGTSGAPTDTQY
>TRBV10-3|TRBJ2-3|13
AISDRNPNTDTQY
>TRBV5-6|TRBJ2-3|15
ASSRITRGGRGDTQY
>TRBV29-1|TRBJ2-3|10
SVLTSTDTQY
>TRBV3-1/TRBV3-2|TRBJ1-2|11
ASSGGQYYGYT